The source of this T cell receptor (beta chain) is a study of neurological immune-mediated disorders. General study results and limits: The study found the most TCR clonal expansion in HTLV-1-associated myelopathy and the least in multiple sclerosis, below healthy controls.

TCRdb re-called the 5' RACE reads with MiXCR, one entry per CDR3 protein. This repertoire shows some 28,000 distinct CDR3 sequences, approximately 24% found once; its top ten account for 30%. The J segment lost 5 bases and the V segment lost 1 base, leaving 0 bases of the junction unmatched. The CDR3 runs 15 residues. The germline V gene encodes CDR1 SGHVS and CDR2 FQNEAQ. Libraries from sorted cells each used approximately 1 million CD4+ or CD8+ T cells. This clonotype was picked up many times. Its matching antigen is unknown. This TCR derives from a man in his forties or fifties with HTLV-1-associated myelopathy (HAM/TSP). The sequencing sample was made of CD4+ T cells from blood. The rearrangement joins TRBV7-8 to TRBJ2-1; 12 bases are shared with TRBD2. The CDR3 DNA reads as TGTGCCAGCAGCTTAGGACTAGCGGGAGACAATGAGCAGTTCTTC. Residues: CASSLGLAGDNEQFF.